The entry below describes one T cell receptor (beta chain). The sample is drawn from a study of Ad26.COV2.S vaccination and SARS-CoV-2 variants. The V and J ends lost 3 bases and 9 bases respectively, with 16 bases between them. Germline V gene data show CDR1 as SGDLS and CDR2 as YYNGEE. The CDR3 is 14 residues long. Treatment indicated: around 19 received Ad26.COV2.S at low or high dose, single or two shots; about 5 received placebo; per-sample allocation not given. Following the first vaccine or placebo injection, samples were taken on day 63. An Ad26 vector that expressed Wuhan-strain SARS-CoV-2 spike constituted the vaccine. Sequencing used immunoSEQ multiplex PCR; TCRdb keeps in-frame clones, though not all of them. The table has approximately 480,000 clones, approximately 88% seen once.

The sequenced sample was peripheral blood, obtained in a trial of Ad26.COV2.S vaccine versus placebo. The receptor was derived from a person between 18 and 65 years old who received the Ad26.COV2.S COVID-19 vaccine or a placebo. The chain employs TRBV9 and TRBJ2-1; D remains ambiguous. CDR3 in amino acids: CASSAANSLGEQFF. The CDR3 DNA is TGTGCCAGCAGCGCGGCCAACAGTTTGGGTGAGCAGTTCTTC.